The 18 T cell receptor beta chains reported below all come from one sample, sequenced in a study of T-cell reconstitution after alpha-beta-depleted transplantation in children. Unique molecular identifiers were built into the TCRbeta library. TCRdb reanalysed the PCR reads using MiXCR and keeps one entry per CDR3 protein. The sample lists some 550,000 distinct CDR3 sequences, approximately 20% seen once, with 2.5% to 4% in the top ten. This material consisted of PBMCs from the stem cell graft donor, taken from the stem cell graft. All receptors come from a human donor who donated a stem cell graft to a child with acute lymphoblastic leukemia.

The chain couples TRBV12-3 or TRBV12-4 to TRBJ2-1; TRBD2 aligns across 9 bases. Trimming cost V 5 bases and J 0 bases; bases outside gene matches: 5. The CDR3 consists of 16 residues. The CDR3 protein is CASSMRLADSYNEQFF. The CDR3 DNA reads TGTGCCAGCAGTATGAGACTAGCGGACTCCTACAATGAGCAGTTCTTC.

The CDR3 nucleotides read TGTGCCAGCAGGGGACTAGCGGGAGGGGTGAATGAGCAGTTCTTC. It encodes CASRGLAGGVNEQFF. This rearrangement joins TRBV27 to TRBJ2-1, with 16 positions matching TRBD2. Germline CDR1 MNHEY, CDR2 SMNVEV (reference sequence). The CDR3 length is 15 residues. Trimming removed 6 bases from V and 7 bases from J; junction bases left unmatched: 3.

This clonotype was counted many times. V gene TRBV20-1 combines with J gene TRBJ2-3, with D perhaps matching TRBD2 (6 bases). Trimming shortened V by 6 bases and J by 0 bases, and 19 bases separated the two germline ends. CDR1 and CDR2 from the germline V gene are DFQATT and SNEGSKA (reference sequence). This CDR3 is built from 16 residues. CDR3 amino acids: CSANSGSGTSTDTQYF. The CDR3 DNA reads TGCAGTGCCAACAGCGGGTCCGGGACTAGCACAGATACGCAGTATTTT.

In this sample, this clonotype turned up a few times. V and J are TRBV2 and TRBJ2-1, with a tentative D call TRBD1 (5 bases). V was pared by 6 bases and J by 5 bases, with 14 bases between. Germline assignment: CDR1 SNHLY and CDR2 FYNNEI. This CDR3 has 14 residues. The CDR3 reads CASSSMGPHNEQFF. CDR3 in DNA: TGTGCCAGCAGCTCTATGGGGCCCCACAATGAGCAGTTCTTC.

V and J are TRBV5-5 and TRBJ2-1, with D possibly matching TRBD1 (5 bases). The V end lost 0 bases, the J end lost 2 bases, and 15 bases lay between the germline ends. Germline CDR1 reads SGHKS; CDR2 reads YYEKEE (reference sequence). The length of the CDR3 is 17 residues. The CDR3 is CASSLGLGGQAYNEQFF. The CDR3 bases are TGTGCCAGCAGCTTGGGGTTAGGTGGACAAGCCTACAATGAGCAGTTCTTC.

In this sample, this clonotype turned up a few times. The chain has TRBV20-1 and TRBJ2-3, with a possible D match to TRBD1 (6 bases). V gave up 5 bases and J gave up 1 base, with 16 bases separating them. The CDR3 runs to 15 residues. Per the germline V gene, CDR1 is DFQATT and CDR2 is SNEGSKA (reference sequence). CDR3 nucleotide sequence: TGCAGTGCTGAACAGGGCGAGGAGGGCACAGATACGCAGTATTTT. It specifies CSAEQGEEGTDTQYF.

The chain is built from TRBV5-1 and TRBJ2-7, with D maybe TRBD1 (6 bases). V lost 3 bases, J lost 2 bases, and 12 bases lay in between. This CDR3 spans 14 amino acids. The V gene's germline CDR1 is SGHRS and CDR2 YFSETQ. CDR3 protein: CASSSSTGTYEQYF. The CDR3 DNA sequence: TGCGCCAGCAGCTCTTCGACAGGTACCTACGAGCAGTACTTC.

The chain carries TRBV9 and TRBJ2-7; D not resolved. Germline V gene lookup returns CDR1 SGDLS and CDR2 YYNGEE. The CDR3 is 14 residues long. V lost 0 bases, J lost 2 bases, and 9 bases lay in between. CDR3 amino acids: CASSVGGSAYEQYF. CDR3 nucleotides: TGTGCCAGCAGCGTAGGTGGGTCGGCCTACGAGCAGTACTTC.

The chain is built from TRBV5-1 and TRBJ2-5; 11 nucleotides match TRBD2. The germline V gene has CDR1 SGHRS and CDR2 YFSETQ. CDR3 length: 17 residues. V gave up 1 base and J gave up 4 bases; unmatched junction bases: 9. CDR3 loop: CASSLKVAGGPRETQYF. The CDR3 region has the DNA TGCGCCAGCAGCTTGAAAGTAGCGGGAGGGCCGCGAGAGACCCAGTACTTC.

V is TRBV5-8 and J is TRBJ2-1, with 8 nucleotides matching TRBD1. V gave up 5 bases and J gave up 3 bases; unmatched junction bases: 7. The germline V gene has CDR1 SGHTS and CDR2 YDEGEE. This CDR3 has 15 amino acids. Written as DNA, the CDR3 is TGTGCCAGCAGGCCAACAGGGGGACACTACAATGAGCAGTTCTTC. It yields the protein CASRPTGGHYNEQFF.

This clonotype appeared a few times. The chain uses TRBV12-3 or TRBV12-4 and TRBJ1-1, with unresolved D. The CDR3 has 15 amino acids. Trimming removed 5 bases at V and 3 bases at J, with 16 bases between. The CDR3 sequence is CASSRFGVGDTEAFF. CDR3 sequence (DNA): TGTGCCAGCAGTCGTTTTGGGGTCGGGGACACTGAAGCTTTCTTT.

This clonotype was found a few times. This chain connects TRBV5-1 to TRBJ1-2; the D gene is possibly TRBD1 (5 bases). CDR1 and CDR2 from the germline V gene are SGHRS and YFSETQ. V was clipped by 4 bases and J by 3 bases, with 19 bases between them. This CDR3 is built from 16 residues. The CDR3 here is CASSPEAGTTYYGYTF. The CDR3 nucleotides read TGCGCCAGCAGCCCGGAGGCAGGGACGACTTACTATGGCTACACCTTC.

In this sample, this clonotype turned up a few times. This rearrangement joins TRBV3-1 to TRBJ2-3, with a tentative D call TRBD1 (6 bases). This CDR3 is built from 15 residues. Trimming removed 2 bases at V and 4 bases at J, with 13 bases between. Germline CDR1 reads LGHDT; CDR2 reads YNNKEL (reference sequence). The CDR3 is CASSQLDRKADTQYF. DNA for the CDR3: TGTGCCAGCAGCCAATTGGACAGAAAAGCAGATACGCAGTATTTT.

The chain carries TRBV24-1 and TRBJ2-7, with D possibly being TRBD1 (5 bases). The CDR3 sequence is 13 residues long. Per the germline V gene, CDR1 is KGHDR and CDR2 is SFDVKD. The germline V and J ends were trimmed by 10 bases and 2 bases, with 14 bases remaining between them. The CDR3, as DNA: TGTGCCACTAACCGGGCAGGGACCTACGAGCAGTACTTC. Protein sequence: CATNRAGTYEQYF.

This clonotype was observed a few times. CDR3 residues: CASTLAGESSYNEQFF. As DNA, the CDR3 is TGCGCCAGCACCCTAGCAGGGGAGAGCTCCTACAATGAGCAGTTCTTC. This rearrangement joins TRBV4-1 to TRBJ2-1; tentatively, D is TRBD1 (6 bases). Germline CDR1 is MGHRA and CDR2 is YSYEKL. The CDR3 is made up of 16 amino acids. Trimming removed 7 bases from V and 0 bases from J, with 16 bases in between.

This clonotype turned up a few times. V usage is TRBV6-2 or TRBV6-3 and J usage is TRBJ2-5; 8 bases line up with TRBD1. With 6 bases clipped from V and 4 bases from J, the junction kept 4 bases outside the gene matches. The CDR3 spans 13 residues. Germline lookup yields CDR1 MNHEY and CDR2 SVGEGT. CDR3 coding DNA: TGTGCCAGCAGAAAGGACAGGGTAGAGACCCAGTACTTC. It codes for CASRKDRVETQYF.

This clonotype was recorded once. The gene calls are TRBV20-1 and TRBJ2-7; maybe TRBD1 (6 bases). The germline V gene has CDR1 DFQATT and CDR2 SNEGSKA (reference sequence). The germline V and J ends were trimmed by 4 bases and 4 bases, with 23 bases remaining between them. This CDR3 region has 16 residues. The CDR3 loop is CSANPLRQERKYEQYF. The CDR3 bases are TGCAGTGCTAACCCCCTCCGACAGGAGCGAAAGTACGAGCAGTACTTC.

A few counts support this clonotype. The chain is built from TRBV20-1 and TRBJ1-2; D unresolved. The length of the CDR3 is 13 residues. Germline assignment: CDR1 DFQATT and CDR2 SNEGSKA (reference sequence). V lost 3 bases and J lost 1, with 9 bases in between. The DNA of the CDR3 is TGCAGTGCTAGCCCTCACAGTAACTATGGCTACACCTTC. Amino acids: CSASPHSNYGYTF.